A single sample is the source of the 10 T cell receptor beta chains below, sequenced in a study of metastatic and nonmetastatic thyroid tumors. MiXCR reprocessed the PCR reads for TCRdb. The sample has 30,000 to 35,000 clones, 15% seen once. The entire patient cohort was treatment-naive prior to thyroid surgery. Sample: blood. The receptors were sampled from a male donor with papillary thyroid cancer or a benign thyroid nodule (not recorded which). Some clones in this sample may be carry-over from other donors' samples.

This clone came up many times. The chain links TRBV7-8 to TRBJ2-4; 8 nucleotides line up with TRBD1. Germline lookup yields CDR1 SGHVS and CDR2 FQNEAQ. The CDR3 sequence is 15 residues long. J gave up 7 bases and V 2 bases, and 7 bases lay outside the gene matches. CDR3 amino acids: CASSLNGQGRNIQYF. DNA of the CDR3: TGTGCCAGCAGCTTAAACGGACAGGGTAGGAACATTCAGTACTTC.

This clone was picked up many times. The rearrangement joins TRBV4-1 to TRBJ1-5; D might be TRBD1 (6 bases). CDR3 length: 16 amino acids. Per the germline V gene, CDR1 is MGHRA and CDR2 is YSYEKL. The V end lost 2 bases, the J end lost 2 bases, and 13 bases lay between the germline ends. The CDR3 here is CASSQPWGAGNQPQHF. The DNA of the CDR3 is TGCGCCAGCAGCCAACCGTGGGGGGCAGGCAATCAGCCCCAGCATTTT.

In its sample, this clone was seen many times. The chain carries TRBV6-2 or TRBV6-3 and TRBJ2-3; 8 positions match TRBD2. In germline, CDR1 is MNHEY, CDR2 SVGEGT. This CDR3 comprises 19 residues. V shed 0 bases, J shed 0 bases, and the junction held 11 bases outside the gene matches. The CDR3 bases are TGTGCCAGCAGTTACTCGTGGCGCGGGAGGAACACTAGCACAGATACGCAGTATTTT. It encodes CASSYSWRGRNTSTDTQYF.

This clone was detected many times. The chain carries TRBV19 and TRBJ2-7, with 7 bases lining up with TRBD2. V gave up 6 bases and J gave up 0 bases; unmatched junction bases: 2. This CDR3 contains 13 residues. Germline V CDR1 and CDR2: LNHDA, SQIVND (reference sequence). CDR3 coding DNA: TGTGCCAGTAGCAGGACTAGCTCCTACGAGCAGTACTTC. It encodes CASSRTSSYEQYF. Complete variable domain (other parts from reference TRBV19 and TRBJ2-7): DGGITQSPKYLFRKEGQNVTLSCEQNLNHDAMYWYRQDPGQGLRLIYYSQIVNDFQKGDIAEGYSVSREKKESFPLTVTSAQKNPTAFYLCASSRTSSYEQYFGPGTRLTVT.

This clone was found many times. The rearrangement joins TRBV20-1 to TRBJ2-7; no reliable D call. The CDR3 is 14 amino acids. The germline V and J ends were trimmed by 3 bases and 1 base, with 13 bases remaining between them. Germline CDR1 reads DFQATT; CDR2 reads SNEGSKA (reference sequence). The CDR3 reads CSASHSRGSYEQYF. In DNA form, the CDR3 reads TGCAGTGCTAGCCACTCTCGCGGTTCCTACGAGCAGTACTTC.

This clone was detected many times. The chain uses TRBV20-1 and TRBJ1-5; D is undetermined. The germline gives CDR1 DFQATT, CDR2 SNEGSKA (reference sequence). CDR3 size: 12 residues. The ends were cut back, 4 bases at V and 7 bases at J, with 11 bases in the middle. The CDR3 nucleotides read TGCAGTGCTATTGTTCGAGGGCAGCCCCAGCATTTT. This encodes CSAIVRGQPQHF.

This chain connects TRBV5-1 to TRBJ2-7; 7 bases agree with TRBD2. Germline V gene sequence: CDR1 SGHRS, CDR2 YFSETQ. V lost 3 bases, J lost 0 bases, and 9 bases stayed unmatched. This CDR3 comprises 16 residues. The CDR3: CASSSGGGTSSYEQYF. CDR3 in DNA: TGCGCCAGCAGCTCCGGCGGGGGAACAAGCTCCTACGAGCAGTACTTC.

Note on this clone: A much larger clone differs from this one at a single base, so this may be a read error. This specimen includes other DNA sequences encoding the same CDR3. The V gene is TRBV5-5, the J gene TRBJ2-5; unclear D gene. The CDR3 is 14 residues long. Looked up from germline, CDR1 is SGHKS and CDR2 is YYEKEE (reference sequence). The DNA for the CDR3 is TGTGCCAGCGCAAACTGGGTGGTACAAGAGACTCAGTACTTC. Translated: CASANWVVQETQYF.

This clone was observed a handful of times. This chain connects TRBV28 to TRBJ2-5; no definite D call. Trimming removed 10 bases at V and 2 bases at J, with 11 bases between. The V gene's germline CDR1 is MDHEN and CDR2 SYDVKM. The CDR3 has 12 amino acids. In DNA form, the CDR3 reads TGTGCCAACAGCTTATCGCAAGAGACCCAGTACTTC. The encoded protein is CANSLSQETQYF. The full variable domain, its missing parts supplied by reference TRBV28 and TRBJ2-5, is DVKVTQSSRYLVKRTGEKVFLECVQDMDHENMFWYRQDPGLGLRLIYFSYDVKMKEKGDIPEGYSVSREKKERFSLILESASTNQTSMYLCANSLSQETQYFGPGTRLLVL.

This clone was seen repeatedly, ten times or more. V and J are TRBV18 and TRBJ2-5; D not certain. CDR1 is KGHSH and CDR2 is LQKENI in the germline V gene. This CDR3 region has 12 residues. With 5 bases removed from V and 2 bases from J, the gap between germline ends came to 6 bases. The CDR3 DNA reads TGTGCCAGCTCAGTTCAGCAAGAGACCCAGTACTTC. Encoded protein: CASSVQQETQYF.